The rows below give T cell receptor beta chains drawn from one sample of a study of OX40 agonist ivuxolimab in advanced cancers. The protocol was immunoSEQ multiplex PCR, while the TCRdb copy is restricted to in-frame clones and leaves out a portion. Of fewer than 80,000 clones listed, 65% to 90% are singletons. The sample was CD4+ or CD8+ T cells sorted from blood, taken in a trial of the OX40 agonist ivuxolimab. The receptors originated from an adult with an advanced solid tumor such as melanoma, head and neck, liver or kidney cancer. CDR3s include the opening cysteine and the closing phenylalanine or tryptophan. A D gene is named only where the DNA matches it firmly. Some rows mark clone size as missing; the rest say once, few, many or name a class of expanded clone.

- | - | TRBJ2-7 | TRBV7-2 | CASSNDGYEQYF | TGTGCCAGCAGCAACGACGGCTACGAGCAGTACTTC
- | few | TRBJ2-5 | TRBV10-3 | CAISAREETQYF | TGTGCCATCAGTGCTCGGGAAGAGACCCAGTACTTC
- | - | TRBJ1-5 | TRBV4-3 | CASSQDHTVSNQPQHF | TGCGCCAGCAGCCAAGATCACACGGTTAGCAATCAGCCCCAGCATTTT
- | - | TRBJ2-5 | TRBV29-1 | CSVGPGVRNQYF | TGCAGCGTTGGCCCTGGGGTACGAAACCAGTACTTC
- | - | TRBJ1-1 | TRBV6-5 | CASRISTEAFF | TGTGCCAGCAGAATTAGCACTGAAGCTTTCTTT
TRBD2 | - | TRBJ2-2 | TRBV11-2 | CASSWTSGGSNTGELFF | TGTGCCAGCAGCTGGACTAGCGGGGGGTCCAACACCGGGGAGCTGTTTTTT
- | - | TRBJ1-1 | TRBV10-1 | CASSAAPGNTEAFF | TGCGCCAGCAGTGCAGCACCGGGGAACACTGAAGCTTTCTTT
TRBD1 | - | TRBJ1-4 | TRBV2 | CASSWDRGREKLFF | TGTGCCAGCAGTTGGGACAGGGGGCGTGAAAAACTGTTTTTT
- | - | TRBJ2-5 | TRBV7-6 | CASSLGLEETQYF | TGTGCCAGCAGCTTAGGGCTAGAAGAGACCCAGTACTTC
- | - | TRBJ2-5 | TRBV5-5 | CASSLTGIQETQYF | TGTGCCAGCAGCTTGACGGGGATCCAAGAGACCCAGTACTTC
TRBD2 | - | TRBJ2-1 | TRBV6-5 | CASSYSLASHEQFF | TGTGCCAGCAGTTACTCACTAGCGAGCCATGAGCAGTTCTTC
- | - | TRBJ2-2 | TRBV5-1 | CASSLGQLNTGELFF | TGCGCCAGCAGCTTGGGACAGCTGAACACCGGGGAGCTGTTTTTT
- | few | TRBJ1-3 | TRBV9 | CASSVGMQGNSGNTIYF | TGTGCCAGCAGCGTAGGAATGCAGGGGAACTCTGGAAACACCATATATTTT
- | - | TRBJ2-3 | TRBV6-6 | CASSYPRGTDTQYF | TGTGCCAGCAGTTACCCCCGGGGTACAGATACGCAGTATTTT
- | once | TRBJ2-2 | TRBV6-6 | CATMDTANTGELFF | TGTGCCACTATGGACACAGCGAACACCGGGGAGCTGTTTTTT
- | few | TRBJ2-7 | TRBV27 | CASSPTRSSYEQYF | TGTGCCAGCAGTCCCACAAGGAGCTCCTACGAGCAGTACTTC
TRBD1 | - | TRBJ1-2 | TRBV19 | CASSDRGQGYGYTF | TGTGCCAGTAGCGACAGGGGGCAGGGATATGGCTACACCTTC
- | - | TRBJ1-3 | TRBV2 | CASGTSSGNTIYF | TGTGCCAGCGGTACGAGCTCTGGAAACACCATATATTTT
TRBD1 | - | TRBJ2-5 | TRBV29-1 | CSGTGVVQETQYF | TGCAGCGGCACAGGGGTTGTCCAAGAGACCCAGTACTTC
- | - | TRBJ1-4 | TRBV4-3 | CASSQDPGRLNEKLFF | TGCGCCAGCAGCCAGGACCCGGGACGGTTAAATGAAAAACTGTTTTTT
- | - | TRBJ1-2 | TRBV6-5 | CASSYSFGDTYGYTF | TGTGCCAGCAGTTACTCCTTTGGAGATACCTATGGCTACACCTTC
TRBD1 | - | TRBJ1-3 | TRBV6-6 | CASSLQGASGNTIYF | TGTGCCAGCAGCTTACAGGGGGCGTCTGGAAACACCATATATTTT
TRBD2 | once | TRBJ2-5 | TRBV7-2 | CASSFQRGGQETQYF | TGTGCCAGCAGCTTTCAGCGGGGGGGCCAGGAGACCCAGTACTTC
- | - | TRBJ1-1 | TRBV5-1 | CASSLTGVVAFF | TGCGCCAGCAGCTTGACGGGAGTGGTAGCTTTCTTT
TRBD2 | - | TRBJ2-7 | TRBV6-5 | CASSSGLAGAYEQYF | TGTGCCAGCAGTTCTGGACTAGCGGGGGCATACGAGCAGTACTTC
- | - | TRBJ1-4 | TRBV7-9 | CASSLGRRVELFF | TGTGCCAGCAGCTTAGGCCGAAGGGTAGAACTGTTTTTT
TRBD1 | - | TRBJ1-5 | TRBV7-9 | CASSSTGVNQPQHF | TGTGCCAGCAGCTCAACAGGGGTCAATCAGCCCCAGCATTTT
- | once | TRBJ1-1 | TRBV27 | CASSTWDRLAAFF | TGTGCCAGCAGTACCTGGGACCGCCTGGCAGCTTTCTTT
- | - | TRBJ2-7 | TRBV6-5 | CASSLTVPSYEQYF | TGTGCCAGCAGTTTAACAGTGCCCTCCTACGAGCAGTACTTC
TRBD1 | - | TRBJ1-3 | TRBV29-1 | CSANHRGGNTIYF | TGCAGCGCTAATCACAGGGGCGGAAACACCATATATTTT
- | - | TRBJ2-7 | TRBV5-1 | CASSLAWGSPYEQYF | TGCGCCAGCAGCTTGGCGTGGGGTTCCCCTTACGAGCAGTACTTC
TRBD1 | - | TRBJ1-2 | TRBV29-1 | CSVDRTGGYGYTF | TGCAGCGTCGACCGCACAGGGGGCTATGGCTACACCTTC
- | - | TRBJ2-1 | TRBV4-3 | CASSQRGQGGNEQFF | TGCGCCAGCAGCCAAAGGGGGCAGGGGGGGAATGAGCAGTTCTTC
- | - | TRBJ1-2 | TRBV6-5 | CASSYSALESYGYTF | TGTGCCAGCAGTTACTCCGCCCTCGAGTCCTATGGCTACACCTTC
TRBD1 | - | TRBJ1-2 | TRBV5-1 | CASSPSDRVGYTF | TGCGCCAGCAGCCCGTCAGACAGGGTCGGCTACACCTTC
- | - | TRBJ1-2 | TRBV19 | CASSIFRGNYGYTF | TGTGCCAGTAGTATTTTTAGAGGGAACTATGGCTACACCTTC
- | - | TRBJ1-2 | TRBV7-2 | CASSSREGLPDGYTF | TGTGCCAGCAGCTCCCGGGAGGGGCTGCCGGATGGCTACACCTTC